Listed here is a single T cell receptor (beta chain). The target antigen is unknown. The junction does not match germline at one end; this may be a read error. This record comes from a study of T cells in Graves' hyperthyroidism and ophthalmopathy. About the research overall: Before any treatment, at initial diagnosis, peripheral blood was collected.

Study-wide results and limits: Researchers found most expanded thyroid clonotypes above 0.001 in blood as well.

The CDR3 has 14 residues. Germline CDR1 is LNHDA and CDR2 is SQIVND (reference sequence). Amplified regions were TCR beta CDR3 sequences from RNA transcripts. HTBI primers were employed in a first-round RT-PCR of the TCR CDR3. TCRdb recomputed calls from the multiplex PCR reads with MiXCR, one row per CDR3 protein. The data show around 720,000 distinct CDR3 sequences, 35% seen once. Clinical symptoms, serum thyroxine and TRAb, thyroid ultrasound and orbital computed tomography together formed the diagnostic basis. The sequenced sample was blood. V gene TRBV19 combines with J gene TRBJ1-3, with a possible D match to TRBD1 (6 bases). The receptor's source is a woman aged 40 to 49 with Graves' hyperthyroidism. The CDR3 region has the DNA TGTGCCAGTAGTCGGGGGGCTTCTGGAAACACCATACATTTT. Protein product: CASSRGASGNTIHF.